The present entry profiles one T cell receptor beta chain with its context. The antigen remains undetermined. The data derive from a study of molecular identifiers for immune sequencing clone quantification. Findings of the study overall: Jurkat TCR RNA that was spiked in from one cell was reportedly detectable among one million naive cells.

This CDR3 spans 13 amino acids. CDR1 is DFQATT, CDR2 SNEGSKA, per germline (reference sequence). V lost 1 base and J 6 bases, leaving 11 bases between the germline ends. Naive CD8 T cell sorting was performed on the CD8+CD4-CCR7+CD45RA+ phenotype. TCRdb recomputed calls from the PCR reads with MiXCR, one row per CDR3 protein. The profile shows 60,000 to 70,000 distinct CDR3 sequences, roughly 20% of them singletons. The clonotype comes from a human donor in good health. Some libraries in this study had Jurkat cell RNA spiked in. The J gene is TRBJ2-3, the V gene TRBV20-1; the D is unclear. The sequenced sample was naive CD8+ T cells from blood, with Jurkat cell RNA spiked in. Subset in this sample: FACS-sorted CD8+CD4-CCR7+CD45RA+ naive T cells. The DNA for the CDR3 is TGCAGTGCTAGAGTATTACGGGTGGATACGCAGTATTTT. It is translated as CSARVLRVDTQYF.